What follows are 18 T cell receptor beta chains derived from one specimen sequenced in a study of blood T cell repertoires in COVID-19. Some clones are missing from TCRdb's copy, which holds only in-frame ones; the method was immunoSEQ multiplex PCR. The table has more than 85,000 clones, 75% to 90% seen once. The sample was peripheral blood. The receptors shown here come from a woman in her 50s with COVID-19, enrolled during active disease.

The gene calls are TRBV5-6 and TRBJ2-7, with TRBD1 identical over 9 bases. From germline, CDR1 is SGHDT and CDR2 YYEEEE. This CDR3 has 14 residues. V shed 4 bases, J shed 2 bases, and the junction held 4 bases outside the gene matches. DNA for the CDR3: TGTGCCAGCAGCCCGGGACAGGGCCCCTACGAGCAGTACTTC. It encodes CASSPGQGPYEQYF.

This chain uses TRBV5-4 with TRBJ2-5; D is possibly TRBD2 (7 bases). The CDR3 is 13 amino acids. V was clipped by 5 bases and J by 5 bases, with 13 bases between them. CDR1 and CDR2 (germline): SGHNT, YYREEE (reference sequence). As DNA, the CDR3 is TGTGCCAGCAGGTCACAGGGAGGGGAGACCCAGTACTTC. It yields the protein CASRSQGGETQYF.

The chain combines TRBV10-2 with TRBJ1-1; D is perhaps TRBD1 (6 bases). The CDR3 length is 17 residues. The ends were cut back, 0 bases at V and 0 bases at J, with 14 bases in the middle. Per germline, CDR1 WSHSY and CDR2 SAAADI. For the CDR3, the DNA is TGCGCCAGCAGTGAGTCGGCAGCCTGGGGGCTGAACACTGAAGCTTTCTTT. Its protein is CASSESAAWGLNTEAFF.

This clone showed up just once. The rearrangement joins TRBV6-1 to TRBJ1-1; a possible D gene is TRBD1 (6 bases). CDR3 length: 15 amino acids. Germline CDR1 is MNHNS and CDR2 is SASEGT. V shed 2 bases and J shed 4 bases, with 14 bases lying between them. Written as DNA, the CDR3 is TGTGCCAGCAGTGAACTTCGGGGGGCGCCCACTGAAGCTTTCTTT. Amino acids: CASSELRGAPTEAFF.

This chain links TRBV3-1 (or the pseudogene TRBV3-2) with TRBJ2-3, with D possibly matching TRBD2 (6 bases). The CDR3 is 13 amino acids. V was clipped by 4 bases and J by 1 base, with 6 bases between them. CDR1 is LGHDT, CDR2 YNNKEL, per germline (reference sequence). The CDR3 sequence is CASSRGGTDTQYF. CDR3 DNA: TGTGCCAGCAGCCGCGGGGGCACAGATACGCAGTATTTT.

A few counts support this clone. The rearrangement joins TRBV6-1 to TRBJ1-2, with TRBD1 matching over 9 bases. Germline V lookup: CDR1 MNHNS, CDR2 SASEGT. The trim removed 7 bases at V and 8 bases at J, leaving 8 bases unmatched. The CDR3 is 13 amino acids. CDR3 nucleotide sequence: TGTGCCAGCACCCCAGGACAGGGGAGGGGCTACACCTTC. The encoded protein is CASTPGQGRGYTF.

This chain links TRBV4-3 with TRBJ2-1, with 9 positions matching TRBD1. Germline V gene data show CDR1 as LGHNA and CDR2 as YSLEER. The CDR3 extends over 16 amino acids. The junction had 8 bases not matched to a gene; V was cut back by 0 bases and J by 8 bases. The CDR3 region is CASSQDLRQGVDEQFF. DNA for the CDR3: TGCGCCAGCAGCCAAGATTTGAGACAGGGGGTCGATGAGCAGTTCTTC.

This clone was observed a handful of times. The rearrangement links TRBV30 to TRBJ1-4, with a tentative D call TRBD1 (5 bases). V gave up 8 bases and J gave up 3 bases, with 13 bases separating them. The CDR3 is 13 amino acids. The germline V gene has CDR1 GTSNPN and CDR2 SVGIG (reference sequence). The DNA for the CDR3 is TGTGCCGGCCCAGGGAGGCCTAATGAAAAACTGTTTTTT. Its translation: CAGPGRPNEKLFF.

The V gene is TRBV18, the J gene TRBJ1-2; 7 nucleotides agree with TRBD1. The CDR3 runs to 14 residues. Germline values: CDR1 KGHSH, CDR2 LQKENI. V lost 5 bases, J lost 6 bases, and 9 bases stayed unmatched. This CDR3 reads CASSSRDSKHGYTF. CDR3 sequence (DNA): TGTGCCAGCTCATCCCGGGACAGTAAACATGGCTACACCTTC. Filled out from reference TRBV18 and TRBJ1-2, the complete variable domain reads NAGVMQNPRHLVRRRGQEARLRCSPMKGHSHVYWYRQLPEEGLKFMVYLQKENIIDESGMPKERFSAEFPKEGPSILRIQQVVRGDSAAYFCASSSRDSKHGYTFGSGTRLTVV.

The chain uses TRBV5-4 and TRBJ2-2; D unclear. Germline loops: CDR1 SGHNT, CDR2 YYREEE (reference sequence). The CDR3 consists of 14 residues. V lost 0 bases and J lost 1, with 4 bases in between. The DNA of the CDR3 is TGTGCCAGCAGCTTGGCTCTGAACACCGGGGAGCTGTTTTTT. Its protein product is CASSLALNTGELFF.

V and J are TRBV12-3 or TRBV12-4 and TRBJ1-2, with a possible D match to TRBD1 (6 bases). This CDR3 is built from 12 residues. V was trimmed by 2 bases and J by 8 bases, leaving 9 bases between them. CDR3: CASSLSGGGYTF. Here the CDR3 DNA reads TGTGCCAGCAGTTTATCTGGGGGCGGCTACACCTTC.

This clone has a single count. This chain connects TRBV5-4 to TRBJ2-3, with a possible D match to TRBD2 (5 bases). Trimming removed 4 bases at V and 0 bases at J, with 15 bases between. Germline CDR1 reads SGHNT; CDR2 reads YYREEE (reference sequence). This CDR3 contains 16 residues. CDR3 bases: TGTGCCAGCAGCCGGCGGGTGGCGGAGAGCACAGATACGCAGTATTTT. Protein sequence: CASSRRVAESTDTQYF.

V and J are TRBV9 and TRBJ2-7; TRBD2 matches at 8 bases. J gave up 3 bases and V 4 bases, and 3 bases lay outside the gene matches. The CDR3 is made up of 13 amino acids. The germline CDR1 and CDR2 sequences are SGDLS and YYNGEE. DNA of the CDR3: TGTGCCAGCAGCCCCGGGACTAGCTACGAGCAGTACTTC. It encodes CASSPGTSYEQYF.

The V gene is TRBV7-9, the J gene TRBJ1-1; D uncertain. The germline gives CDR1 SEHNR, CDR2 FQNEAQ (reference sequence). This CDR3 region has 14 residues. V was pared by 2 bases and J by 0 bases, with 7 bases between. The CDR3 loop reads CASSLPGMNTEAFF. CDR3 bases: TGTGCCAGCAGCTTACCTGGCATGAACACTGAAGCTTTCTTT.

The V call is TRBV27, the J call TRBJ1-6, with 11 positions matching TRBD1. Germline CDR1 is MNHEY and CDR2 is SMNVEV (reference sequence). The V gene end was trimmed by 6 bases and the J gene end by 9 bases; junction bases not matched to a gene: 13. CDR3 length: 17 residues. CDR3: CASSRIRTGGASSPLHF. The CDR3 DNA sequence: TGTGCCAGCAGCCGGATACGGACAGGGGGCGCGAGTTCACCCCTCCACTTT.

The V and J genes are TRBV6-2 or TRBV6-3 and TRBJ1-1; 7 nucleotides line up with TRBD1. The CDR3 spans 13 residues. CDR1 and CDR2 from the germline V gene are MNHEY and SVGEGT. V was clipped by 2 bases and J by 5 bases; unmatched bases: 2. The CDR3 bases are TGTGCCAGCAGTTACAACAGGGGTACTGAAGCTTTCTTT. Translation: CASSYNRGTEAFF.

The rearrangement joins TRBV18 to TRBJ2-1; the D gene is possibly TRBD2 (6 bases). The CDR3 is 16 amino acids. CDR1 and CDR2 from the germline V gene are KGHSH and LQKENI. The ends were cut back, 1 base at V and 4 bases at J, with 14 bases in the middle. Here the CDR3 reads CASSPRSAGLYNEQFF. CDR3 nucleotide sequence: TGTGCCAGCTCACCACGGTCCGCGGGACTTTACAATGAGCAGTTCTTC.

The chain combines TRBV11-2 with TRBJ1-1, with 7 bases aligning to TRBD1. This CDR3 spans 14 amino acids. The germline V gene has CDR1 SGHAT and CDR2 FQNNGV. The trim removed 5 bases at V and 1 base at J, leaving 4 bases unmatched. The CDR3 nucleotides read TGTGCCAGCAGCAAGGGACAGAGGAACACTGAAGCTTTCTTT. It encodes CASSKGQRNTEAFF.